The source of this TCR beta chain is a study of control samples from healthy donors and cancer patients. This CDR3 contains 12 residues. Trimming removed 2 bases at V and 2 bases at J, with 0 bases between. Germline lookup yields CDR1 SGHNT and CDR2 YENEEA. Generated by immunoSEQ multiplex PCR, the TCRdb table keeps only in-frame clones and is missing some. The sample comprises 75,000 to 100,000 clones, roughly 89% of which are singletons, and 4.5% to 7% rests with the top ten. This receptor was obtained from a man aged 50 or older in good health. Sequenced: blood. The rearrangement uses TRBV11-3 and TRBJ2-2; no firm D call. The CDR3 here is CASSLNTGELFF. The CDR3 DNA reads as TGTGCCAGCAGCTTAAACACCGGGGAGCTGTTTTTT.